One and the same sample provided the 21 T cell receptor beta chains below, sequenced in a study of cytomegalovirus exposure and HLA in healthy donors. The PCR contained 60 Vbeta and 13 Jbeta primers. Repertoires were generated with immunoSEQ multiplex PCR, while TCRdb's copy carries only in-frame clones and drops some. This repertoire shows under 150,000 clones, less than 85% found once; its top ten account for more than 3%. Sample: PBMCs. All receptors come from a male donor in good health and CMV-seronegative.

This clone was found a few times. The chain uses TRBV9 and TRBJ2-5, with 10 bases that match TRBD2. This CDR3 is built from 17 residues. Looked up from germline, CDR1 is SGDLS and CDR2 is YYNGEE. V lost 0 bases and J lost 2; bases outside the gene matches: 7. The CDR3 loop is CASSVGASGGIQETQYF. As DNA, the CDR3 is TGTGCCAGCAGCGTAGGTGCTAGCGGGGGTATACAAGAGACCCAGTACTTC. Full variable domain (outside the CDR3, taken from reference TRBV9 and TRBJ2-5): DSGVTQTPKHLITATGQRVTLRCSPRSGDLSVYWYQQSLDQGLQFLIQYYNGEERAKGNILERFSAQQFPDLHSELNLSSLELGDSALYFCASSVGASGGIQETQYFGPGTRLLVL.

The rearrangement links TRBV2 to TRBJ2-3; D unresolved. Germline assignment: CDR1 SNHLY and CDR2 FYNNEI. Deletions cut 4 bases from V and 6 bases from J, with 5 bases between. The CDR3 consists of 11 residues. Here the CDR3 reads CASSGEDTQYF. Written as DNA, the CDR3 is TGTGCCAGCAGTGGCGAGGATACGCAGTATTTT. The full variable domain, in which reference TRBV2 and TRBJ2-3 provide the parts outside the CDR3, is EPEVTQTPSHQVTQMGQEVILRCVPISNHLYFYWYRQILGQKVEFLVSFYNNEISEKSEIFDDQFSVERPDGSNFTLKIRSTKLEDSAMYFCASSGEDTQYFGPGTRLTVL.

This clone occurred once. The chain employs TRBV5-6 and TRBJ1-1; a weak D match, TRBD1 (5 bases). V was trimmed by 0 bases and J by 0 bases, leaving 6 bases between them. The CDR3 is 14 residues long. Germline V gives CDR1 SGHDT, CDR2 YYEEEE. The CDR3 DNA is TGTGCCAGCAGCTTGGGACAGATGAACACTGAAGCTTTCTTT. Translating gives CASSLGQMNTEAFF.

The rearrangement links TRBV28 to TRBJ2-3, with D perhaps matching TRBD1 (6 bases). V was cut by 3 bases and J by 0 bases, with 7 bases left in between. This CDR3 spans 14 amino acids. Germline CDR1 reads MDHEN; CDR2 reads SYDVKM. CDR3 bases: TGTGCCAGCAGTTTTCAGGGGAGCACAGATACGCAGTATTTT. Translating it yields CASSFQGSTDTQYF.

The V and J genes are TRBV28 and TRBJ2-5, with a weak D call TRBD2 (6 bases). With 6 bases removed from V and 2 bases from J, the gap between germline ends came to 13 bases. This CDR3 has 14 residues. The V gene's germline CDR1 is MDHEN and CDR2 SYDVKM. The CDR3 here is CASRAGRMQETQYF. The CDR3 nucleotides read TGTGCCAGCAGGGCGGGGCGGATGCAAGAGACCCAGTACTTC.

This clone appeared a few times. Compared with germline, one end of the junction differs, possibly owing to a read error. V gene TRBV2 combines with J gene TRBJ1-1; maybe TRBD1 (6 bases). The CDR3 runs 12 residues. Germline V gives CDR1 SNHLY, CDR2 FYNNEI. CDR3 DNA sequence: TGTGCCAGCAGTGAAGTTAGGGGGACGCCTACTTTT. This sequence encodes CASSEVRGTPTF.

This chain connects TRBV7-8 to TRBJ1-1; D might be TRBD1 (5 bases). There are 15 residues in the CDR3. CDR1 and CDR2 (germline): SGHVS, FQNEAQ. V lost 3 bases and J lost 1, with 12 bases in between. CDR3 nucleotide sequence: TGTGCCAGCAGCTTTTACATAGGGGAGAACACTGAAGCTTTCTTT. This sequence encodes CASSFYIGENTEAFF.

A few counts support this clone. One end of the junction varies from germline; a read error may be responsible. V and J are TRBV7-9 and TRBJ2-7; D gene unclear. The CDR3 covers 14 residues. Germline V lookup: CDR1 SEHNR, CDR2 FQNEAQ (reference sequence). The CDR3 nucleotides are TGTTCCAGCAGCTTAGCTGAACGGAGCTACGAGCAGTACTTC. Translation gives CSSSLAERSYEQYF.

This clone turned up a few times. CDR3 residues: CASSPPPTGGGSPLHF. The CDR3 DNA reads TGTGCCAGCAGCCCCCCCCCGACAGGGGGGGGTTCACCCCTCCACTTT. This chain uses TRBV28 with TRBJ1-6, with 9 bases matching TRBD1. Looked up from germline, CDR1 is MDHEN and CDR2 is SYDVKM. The CDR3 sequence is 16 residues long. V lost 6 bases and J lost 9; bases outside the gene matches: 12.

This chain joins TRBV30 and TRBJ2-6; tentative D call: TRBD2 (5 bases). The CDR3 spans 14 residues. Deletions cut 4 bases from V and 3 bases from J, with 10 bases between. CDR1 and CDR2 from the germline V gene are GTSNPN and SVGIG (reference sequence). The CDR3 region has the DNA TGTGCCTGGAATGGGGAGAATGGGGCCAACGTCCTGACTTTC. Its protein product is CAWNGENGANVLTF. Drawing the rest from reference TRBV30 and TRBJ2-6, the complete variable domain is SQTIHQWPATLVQPVGSPLSLECTVEGTSNPNLYWYRQAAGRGLQLLFYSVGIGQISSEVPQNLSASRPQDRQFILSSKKLLLSDSGFYLCAWNGENGANVLTFGAGSRLTVL.

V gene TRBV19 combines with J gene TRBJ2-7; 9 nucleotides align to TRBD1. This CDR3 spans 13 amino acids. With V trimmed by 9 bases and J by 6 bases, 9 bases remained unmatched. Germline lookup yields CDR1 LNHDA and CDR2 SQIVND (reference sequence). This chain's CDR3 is CASLDRGTSEQYF. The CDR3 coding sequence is TGTGCCAGCCTCGACAGGGGGACGAGCGAGCAGTACTTC.

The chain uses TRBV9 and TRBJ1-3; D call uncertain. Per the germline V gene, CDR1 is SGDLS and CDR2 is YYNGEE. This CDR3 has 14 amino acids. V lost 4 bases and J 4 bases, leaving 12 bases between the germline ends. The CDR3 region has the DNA TGTGCCAGCAGCTCCGGGATGGCGGGAAACACCATATATTTT. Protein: CASSSGMAGNTIYF.

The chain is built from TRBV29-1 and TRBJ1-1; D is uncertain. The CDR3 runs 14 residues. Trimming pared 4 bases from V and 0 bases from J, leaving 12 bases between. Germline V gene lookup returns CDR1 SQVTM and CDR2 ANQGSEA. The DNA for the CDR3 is TGCAGCGTTGTGGCTTGGGAGATGAACACTGAAGCTTTCTTT. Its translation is CSVVAWEMNTEAFF.

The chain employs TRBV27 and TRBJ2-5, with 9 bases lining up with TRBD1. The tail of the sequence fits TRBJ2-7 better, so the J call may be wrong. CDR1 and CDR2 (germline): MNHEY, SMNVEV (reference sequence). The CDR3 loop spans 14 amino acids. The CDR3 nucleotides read TGTGCCAGCAGTAGTGACAGGGGGAAAAGCGAGCAGTACTTC. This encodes CASSSDRGKSEQYF.

The chain's CDR3 is CASSLGAGGREKLFF. The DNA for the CDR3 is TGTGCCAGCAGCTTAGGGGCAGGGGGCCGGGAAAAACTGTTTTTT. The V and J genes are TRBV7-2 and TRBJ1-4; 8 nucleotides align to TRBD1. The V and J ends lost 1 base and 8 bases, in that order; junction bases with no gene match: 6. The CDR3 has 15 residues. CDR1 SGHTA and CDR2 FQGNSA come from the germline V gene.

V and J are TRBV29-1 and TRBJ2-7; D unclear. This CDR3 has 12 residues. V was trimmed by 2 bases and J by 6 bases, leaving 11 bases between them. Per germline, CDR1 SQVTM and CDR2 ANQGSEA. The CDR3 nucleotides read TGCAGCGTTGAAATGGTGGGCGCCGAGCAGTACTTC. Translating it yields CSVEMVGAEQYF.

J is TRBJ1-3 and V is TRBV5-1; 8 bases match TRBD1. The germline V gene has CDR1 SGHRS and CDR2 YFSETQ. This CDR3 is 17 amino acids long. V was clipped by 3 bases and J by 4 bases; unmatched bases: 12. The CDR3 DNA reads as TGCGCCAGCAGCTACTTCGAGACAGGGGCTGCAGGAAACACCATATATTTT. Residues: CASSYFETGAAGNTIYF.

As DNA, the CDR3 is TGTGCCAGCAGCGGTTTGTCGGGCAGGGGGCCTTTTAATGAGCAGTTCTTC. It encodes CASSGLSGRGPFNEQFF. The chain is built from TRBV7-8 and TRBJ2-1; 8 bases agree with TRBD1. The CDR3 extends over 17 amino acids. Germline V CDR1 and CDR2: SGHVS, FQNEAQ. J gave up 7 bases and V 5 bases, and 16 bases lay outside the gene matches.

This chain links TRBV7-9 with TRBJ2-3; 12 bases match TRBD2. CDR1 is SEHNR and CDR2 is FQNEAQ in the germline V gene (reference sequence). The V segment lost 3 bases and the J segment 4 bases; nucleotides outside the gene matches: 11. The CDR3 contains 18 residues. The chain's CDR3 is CASSFPSGRAFLADTQYF. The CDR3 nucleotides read TGTGCCAGCAGCTTTCCTAGCGGGAGGGCCTTTCTTGCAGATACGCAGTATTTT.

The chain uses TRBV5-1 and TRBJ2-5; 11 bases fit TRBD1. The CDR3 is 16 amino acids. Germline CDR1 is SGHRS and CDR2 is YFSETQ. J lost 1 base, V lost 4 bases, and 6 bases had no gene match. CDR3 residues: CASSATGTGGQETQYF. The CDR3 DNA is TGCGCCAGCAGCGCGACCGGGACAGGGGGCCAAGAGACCCAGTACTTC.

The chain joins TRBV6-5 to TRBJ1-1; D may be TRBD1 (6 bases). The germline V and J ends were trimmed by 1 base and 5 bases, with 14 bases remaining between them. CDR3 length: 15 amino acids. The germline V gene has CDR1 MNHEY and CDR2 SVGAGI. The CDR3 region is CASSYLTGWGTEAFF. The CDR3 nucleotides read TGTGCCAGCAGTTACTTAACAGGGTGGGGAACTGAAGCTTTCTTT.